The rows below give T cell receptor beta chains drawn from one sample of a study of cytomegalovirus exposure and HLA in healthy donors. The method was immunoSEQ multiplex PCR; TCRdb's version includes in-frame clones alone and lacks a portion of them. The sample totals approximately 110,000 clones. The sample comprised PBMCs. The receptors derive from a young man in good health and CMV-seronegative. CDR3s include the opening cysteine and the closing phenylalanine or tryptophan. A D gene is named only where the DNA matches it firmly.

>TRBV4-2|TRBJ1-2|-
TGTGCCAGCAGCCAAGATATAGCAGGGTTGGGCCCCAACTATGGCTACACCTTC
CASSQDIAGLGPNYGYTF
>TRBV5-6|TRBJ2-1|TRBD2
TGTGCCAGCAGCGGGCCGACTAGCGGGGCGTACAATGAGCAGTTCTTC
CASSGPTSGAYNEQFF
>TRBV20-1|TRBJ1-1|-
TGCAGTGCTAGACAGAACACTGAAGCTTTCTTT
CSARQNTEAFF
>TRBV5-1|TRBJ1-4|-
TGCGCCAGCAGCTGGACTGCGACTAATGAAAAACTGTTTTTT
CASSWTATNEKLFF
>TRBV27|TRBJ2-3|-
TGTGCCAGCAGTTCGCCCTCTGTTAGTAAAGATACGCAGTATTTT
CASSSPSVSKDTQYF
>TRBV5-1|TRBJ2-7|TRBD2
TGCGCCAGCAGCTATCACGAGCGGACTAGCGGGGGCCCCCCCTACGAGCAGTACTTC
CASSYHERTSGGPPYEQYF
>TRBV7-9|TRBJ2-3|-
TGTGCCAGCAGCTTAGATAGTAGCACAGATACGCAGTATTTT
CASSLDSSTDTQYF
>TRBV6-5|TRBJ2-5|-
TGTGCCAGCAGTTACTCAGGACAGATACAAGAGACCCAGTACTTC
CASSYSGQIQETQYF
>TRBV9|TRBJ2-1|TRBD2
TGTGCCAGCAGCGGAACCCGGACTAGCGGGATGGGTGGAAATGAGCAGTTCTTC
CASSGTRTSGMGGNEQFF
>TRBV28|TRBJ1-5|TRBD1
TGTGCCAGCAGCCCGGGGACAGGTAGGGCCCAGCATTTT
CASSPGTGRAQHF